This TCR beta chain is from a study of CD8 T cells in Susac syndrome. The V end was cut by 1 base, the J end by 6 bases, with 8 bases between. The CDR3 consists of 12 residues. Germline V lookup: CDR1 DFQATT, CDR2 SNEGSKA (reference sequence). This clonotype was seen once. Reverse transcription of about 0.45 to 1 ug RNA was performed with random hexamers. MiXCR was run by TCRdb on the immunoSEQ multiplex PCR reads, yielding one entry per CDR3 protein. This table has over 150,000 distinct CDR3 sequences, 90% to 97% appearing once. This clonotype was sampled from a human donor with Susac syndrome. The sequenced material came from CD4+ T cells from PBMCs. V gene TRBV20-1 combines with J gene TRBJ2-3; D call uncertain. The CDR3 spells CSARGVADTQYF. The CDR3 DNA is TGCAGTGCTAGAGGGGTGGCCGATACGCAGTATTTT.